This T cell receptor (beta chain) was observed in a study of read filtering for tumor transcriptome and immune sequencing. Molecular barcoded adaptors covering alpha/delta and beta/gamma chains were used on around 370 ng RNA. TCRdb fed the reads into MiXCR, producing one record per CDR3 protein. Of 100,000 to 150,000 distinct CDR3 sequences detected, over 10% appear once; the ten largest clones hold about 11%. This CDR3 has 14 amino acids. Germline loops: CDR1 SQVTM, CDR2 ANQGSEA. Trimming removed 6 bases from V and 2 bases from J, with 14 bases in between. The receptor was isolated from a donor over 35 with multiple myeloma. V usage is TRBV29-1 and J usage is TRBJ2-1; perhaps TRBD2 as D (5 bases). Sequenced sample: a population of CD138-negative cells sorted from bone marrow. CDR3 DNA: TGCAGCGTAGCGGCGGGTACAGCCTACAATGAGCAGTTCTTC. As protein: CSVAAGTAYNEQFF.